This T cell receptor (beta chain) stems from a study of blood T cell repertoires in COVID-19. The wider study: There were acute and convalescent COVID-19 samples, and they came from the United States, Italy and Spain. Sample material is recorded as cDNA or gDNA derived from T cells, B-cell-depleted T cells, or PBMCs.

In the source study's methods: Estimation of nucleated cell counts was performed using reference gene primer amplification. Repertoires were generated with immunoSEQ multiplex PCR, while TCRdb's copy carries only in-frame clones and drops some. V, J and clone size reflect that table, while D and trimming were determined from the DNA. This table has approximately 220,000 clones, around nine tenths appearing once. V shed 11 bases and J 0 bases; nucleotides not matched to a gene: 10. The CDR3 spans 15 residues. CDR1 and CDR2 (germline): MNHEY, SVGAGI. The chain is built from TRBV6-5 and TRBJ1-5; TRBD1 matches at 7 bases. The source of this sequence is a man aged 40-49 years with acute or convalescent COVID-19. Sample: peripheral blood. The DNA of the CDR3 is TGTGCCGTACGGGACAGTGCCTATAGCAATCAGCCCCAGCATTTT. Translation gives CAVRDSAYSNQPQHF.